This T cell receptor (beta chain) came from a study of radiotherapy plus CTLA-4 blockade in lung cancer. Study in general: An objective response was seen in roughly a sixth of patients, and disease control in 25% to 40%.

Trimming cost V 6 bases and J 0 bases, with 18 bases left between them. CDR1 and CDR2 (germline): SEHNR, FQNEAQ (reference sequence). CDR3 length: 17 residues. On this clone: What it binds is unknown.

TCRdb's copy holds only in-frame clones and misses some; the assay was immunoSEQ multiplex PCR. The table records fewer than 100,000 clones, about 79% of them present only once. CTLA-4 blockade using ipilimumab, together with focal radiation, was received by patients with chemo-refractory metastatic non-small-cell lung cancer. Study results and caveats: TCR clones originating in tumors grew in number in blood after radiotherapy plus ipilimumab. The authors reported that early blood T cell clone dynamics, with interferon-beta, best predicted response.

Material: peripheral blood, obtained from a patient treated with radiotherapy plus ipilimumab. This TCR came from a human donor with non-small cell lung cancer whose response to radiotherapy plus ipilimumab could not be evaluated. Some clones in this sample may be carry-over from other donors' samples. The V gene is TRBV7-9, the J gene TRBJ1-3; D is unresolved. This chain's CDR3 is CASRFPSLRDSGNTIYF. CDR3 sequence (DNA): TGTGCCAGCAGGTTCCCATCCTTGAGGGACTCTGGAAACACCATATATTTT. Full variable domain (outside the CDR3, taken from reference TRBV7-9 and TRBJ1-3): DTGVSQNPRHKITKRGQNVTFRCDPISEHNRLYWYRQTLGQGPEFLTYFQNEAQLEKSRLLSDRFSAERPKGSFSTLEIQRTEQGDSAMYLCASRFPSLRDSGNTIYFGEGSWLTVV.